This T cell receptor (beta chain) derives from a study of cytomegalovirus exposure and HLA in healthy donors. General study results and limits: Associated with HLA alleles at 0.05 false discovery rate in a later analysis were around 15,000 TCR beta sequences.

About this clone: The target antigen is unknown.

The V end was cut by 5 bases, the J end by 3 bases, with 10 bases between. This CDR3 spans 13 amino acids. CDR1 and CDR2 (germline): SGHAT, FQNNGV. The PCR had 60 Vbeta and 13 Jbeta primers. As processed by the authors: Unique TCR beta chains numbered approximately 80 million in a later analysis, with around 10 million shared. Measured with immunoSEQ multiplex PCR; TCRdb has only the in-frame clones, and not every one. V and J calls and clone size are given by that table; D and trimming were obtained from the DNA. This table has about 170,000 clones, around 85% appearing once. This TCR came from a male donor in good health and CMV-seronegative. The chain uses TRBV11-2 and TRBJ2-5; tentative D call: TRBD1 (5 bases). What was sequenced was PBMCs. The CDR3 nucleotides read TGTGCCAGCAGCCTCGACAGAGAAGAGACCCAGTACTTC. It codes for CASSLDREETQYF.